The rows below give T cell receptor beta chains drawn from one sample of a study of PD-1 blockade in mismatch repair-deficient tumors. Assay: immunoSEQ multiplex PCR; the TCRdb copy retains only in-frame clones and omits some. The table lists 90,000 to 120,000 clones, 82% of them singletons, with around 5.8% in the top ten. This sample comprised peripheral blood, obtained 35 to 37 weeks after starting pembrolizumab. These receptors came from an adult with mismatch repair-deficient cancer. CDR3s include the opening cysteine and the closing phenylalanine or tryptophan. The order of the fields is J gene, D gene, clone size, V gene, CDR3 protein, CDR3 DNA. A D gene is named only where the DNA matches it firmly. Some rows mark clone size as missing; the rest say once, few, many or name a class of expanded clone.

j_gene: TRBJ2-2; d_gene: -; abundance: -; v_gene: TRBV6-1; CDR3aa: CASSEAGRGGAGELFF; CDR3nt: TGTGCCAGCAGTGAGGCAGGCAGGGGAGGGGCCGGGGAGCTGTTTTTT
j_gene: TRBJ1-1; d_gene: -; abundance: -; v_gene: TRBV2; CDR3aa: CASSAIQTNTEAFF; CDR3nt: TGTGCCAGCAGCGCGATACAGACCAACACTGAAGCTTTCTTT
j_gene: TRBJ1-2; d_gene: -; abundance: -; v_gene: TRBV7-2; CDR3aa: CASSLGWDFGYTF; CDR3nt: TGTGCCAGCAGCTTGGGCTGGGACTTTGGCTACACCTTC
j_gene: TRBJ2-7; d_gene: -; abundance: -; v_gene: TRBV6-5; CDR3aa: CASSYGFSGYEQYF; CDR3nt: TGTGCCAGCAGTTACGGTTTTAGCGGCTACGAGCAGTACTTC
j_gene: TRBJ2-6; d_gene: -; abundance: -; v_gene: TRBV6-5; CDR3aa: CASSLWGEAGANVLTF; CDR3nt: TGTGCCAGCAGTTTATGGGGTGAAGCTGGGGCCAACGTCCTGACTTTC
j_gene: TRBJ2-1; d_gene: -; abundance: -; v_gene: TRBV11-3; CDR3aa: CASSLARGAPYNEQFF; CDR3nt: TGTGCCAGCAGCTTAGCCCGGGGTGCGCCCTACAATGAGCAGTTCTTC
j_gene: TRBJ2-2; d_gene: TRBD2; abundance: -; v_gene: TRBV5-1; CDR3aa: CASSRGLAGNTGELFF; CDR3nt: TGCGCCAGCAGCAGGGGACTAGCGGGAAACACCGGGGAGCTGTTTTTT
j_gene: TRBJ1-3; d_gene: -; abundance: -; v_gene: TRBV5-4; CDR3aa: CASSLEWDSGNTIYF; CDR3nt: TGTGCCAGCAGCTTGGAATGGGACTCTGGAAACACCATATATTTT
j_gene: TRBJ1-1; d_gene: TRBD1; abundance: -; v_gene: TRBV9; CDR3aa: CASSVGDSYTEAFF; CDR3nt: TGTGCCAGCAGCGTGGGGGACAGTTACACTGAAGCTTTCTTT
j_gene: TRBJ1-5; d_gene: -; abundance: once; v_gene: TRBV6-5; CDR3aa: CASSFDSYSNQPQHF; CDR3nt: TGTGCCAGCAGTTTCGACAGCTATAGCAATCAGCCCCAGCATTTT
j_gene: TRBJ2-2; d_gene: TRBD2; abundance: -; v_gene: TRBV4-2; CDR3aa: CASSQGTSGKTGELFF; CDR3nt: TGTGCCAGCAGCCAAGGGACTAGCGGGAAGACCGGGGAGCTGTTTTTT
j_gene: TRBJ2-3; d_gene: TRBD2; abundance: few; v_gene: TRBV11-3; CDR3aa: CASSPPGGGGTDTQYF; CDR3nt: TGTGCCAGCAGCCCCCCGGGGGGGGGTGGCACAGATACGCAGTATTTT
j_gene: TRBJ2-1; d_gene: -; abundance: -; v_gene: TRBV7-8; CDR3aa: CASNLFRGSSYNEQFF; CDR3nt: TGTGCCAGCAACCTTTTCCGGGGGAGCTCCTACAATGAGCAGTTCTTC
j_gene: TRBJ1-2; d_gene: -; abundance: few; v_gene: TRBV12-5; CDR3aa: CASALSGGHGYTF; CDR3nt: TGTGCTAGTGCTTTGAGTGGGGGCCATGGCTACACCTTC
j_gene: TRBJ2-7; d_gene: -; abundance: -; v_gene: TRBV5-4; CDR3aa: CASSGEFYEQYF; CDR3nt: TGTGCCAGCAGCGGGGAATTCTACGAGCAGTACTTC
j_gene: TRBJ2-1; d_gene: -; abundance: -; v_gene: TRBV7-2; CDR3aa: CASSLGLAVVEQFF; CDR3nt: TGTGCCAGCAGCTTAGGCTTAGCAGTGGTTGAGCAGTTCTTC